These 8 T cell receptor beta chains were all obtained from the same sample, sequenced in a study of T cell responses to AZD1222 COVID-19 vaccine. Sequenced by immunoSEQ multiplex PCR; TCRdb stores in-frame clones only, minus some. The table records around 150,000 clones, roughly 90% of them present only once. The source was peripheral blood, collected on day 0 of AZD1222 vaccination. These receptors originate from an adult in good health.

V gene TRBV6-2 or TRBV6-3 combines with J gene TRBJ2-1; 8 positions match TRBD2. Germline V gene sequence: CDR1 MNHEY, CDR2 SVGEGT. Trimming took 6 bases from V and 6 from J; bases not matched to a gene: 16. The CDR3 loop spans 17 amino acids. CDR3 residues: CASSRLGLAGASNEQFF. CDR3 coding DNA: TGTGCCAGCAGCCGCCTGGGGCTAGCGGGTGCTTCCAATGAGCAGTTCTTC.

Concerning this clone itself: The junction and the germline gene differ at one end; a read error may be behind it. This CDR3 is CASSLEAGGIIF. The DNA of the CDR3 is TGTGCCAGCAGCTTAGAGGCAGGGGGGATTATCTTC. The rearrangement uses TRBV7-9 and TRBJ2-7, with a tentative D call TRBD1 (7 bases). Germline CDR1 is SEHNR and CDR2 is FQNEAQ (reference sequence). The CDR3 loop spans 12 amino acids.

J is TRBJ1-3 and V is TRBV28; D ambiguous. The ends were cut back, 6 bases at V and 2 bases at J, with 8 bases in the middle. The germline gives CDR1 MDHEN, CDR2 SYDVKM. There are 13 residues in the CDR3. CDR3 sequence reads: CASRIYAGNTIYF. In DNA, the CDR3 is TGTGCCAGCAGAATCTACGCTGGAAACACCATATATTTT.

V usage is TRBV12-3 or TRBV12-4 and J usage is TRBJ1-5; possibly TRBD1 for D (6 bases). V was cut by 5 bases and J by 3 bases, with 8 bases left in between. CDR3 length: 13 amino acids. CDR3 loop: CASSQGFNQPQHF. As DNA, the CDR3 is TGTGCCAGCAGTCAGGGGTTCAATCAGCCCCAGCATTTT.

The genes are TRBV5-1 and TRBJ1-1; D is perhaps TRBD1 (5 bases). The CDR3 consists of 14 residues. The V end was cut by 0 bases, the J end by 1 base, with 7 bases between. Per the germline V gene, CDR1 is SGHRS and CDR2 is YFSETQ. CDR3 sequence: CASSLVGANTEAFF. The CDR3 region has the DNA TGCGCCAGCAGCTTGGTTGGGGCGAACACTGAAGCTTTCTTT.

This chain joins TRBV2 and TRBJ2-1; D remains ambiguous. Germline V gene data show CDR1 as SNHLY and CDR2 as FYNNEI. Trimming removed 2 bases from V and 7 bases from J, with 9 bases in between. The CDR3 extends over 13 amino acids. Here the CDR3 reads CASSELSKNEQFF. CDR3 sequence (DNA): TGTGCCAGCAGTGAATTGTCGAAAAATGAGCAGTTCTTC.

This clone was found a few times. The chain joins TRBV21-1 to TRBJ2-1; no DNA check was done on the table's D call, TRBD2. TRBV21-1 is reported as a pseudogene. This CDR3 is 14 amino acids long. The CDR3 nucleotides are TGTGCCAGCGGTGTAGCGGCACCTCTCAATGAGCAGTTCTTC. Its protein product is CASGVAAPLNEQFF.

The chain recombines TRBV9 with TRBJ2-1; a possible D gene is TRBD2 (6 bases). This CDR3 has 15 amino acids. Trimming stripped 2 bases from V and 4 bases from J, with 13 bases between. Germline CDR1 and CDR2: SGDLS and YYNGEE. As DNA, the CDR3 is TGTGCCAGCAGCGTCGGTAGCGGAATTTACAATGAGCAGTTCTTC. Its protein is CASSVGSGIYNEQFF.